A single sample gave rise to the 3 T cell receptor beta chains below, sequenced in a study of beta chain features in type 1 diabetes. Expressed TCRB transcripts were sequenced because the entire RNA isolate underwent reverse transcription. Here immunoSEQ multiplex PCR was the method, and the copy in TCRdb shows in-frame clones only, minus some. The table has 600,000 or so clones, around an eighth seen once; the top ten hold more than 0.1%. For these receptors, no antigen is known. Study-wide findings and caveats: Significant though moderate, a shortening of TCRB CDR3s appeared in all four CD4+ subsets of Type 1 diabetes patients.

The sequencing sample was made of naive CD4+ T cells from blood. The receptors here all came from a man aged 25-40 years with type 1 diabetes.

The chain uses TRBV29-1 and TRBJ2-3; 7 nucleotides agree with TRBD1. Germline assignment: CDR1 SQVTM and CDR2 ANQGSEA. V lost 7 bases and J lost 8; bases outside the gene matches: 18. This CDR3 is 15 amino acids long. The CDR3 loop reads CSAHLNHRGAGTQYF. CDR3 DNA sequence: TGCAGCGCCCACTTAAATCACAGGGGTGCCGGTACGCAGTATTTT.

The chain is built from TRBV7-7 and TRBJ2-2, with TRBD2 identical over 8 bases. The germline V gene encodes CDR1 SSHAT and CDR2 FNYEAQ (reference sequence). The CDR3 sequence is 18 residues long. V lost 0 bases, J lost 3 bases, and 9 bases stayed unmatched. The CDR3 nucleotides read TGTGCCAGCAGCTTAGCTAGGGCTAGCGGGCTCGACACCGGGGAGCTGTTTTTT. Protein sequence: CASSLARASGLDTGELFF. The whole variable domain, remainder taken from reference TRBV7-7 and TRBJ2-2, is GAGVSQSPRYKVTKRGQDVTLRCDPISSHATLYWYQQALGQGPEFLTYFNYEAQPDKSGLPSDRFSAERPEGSISTLTIQRTEQRDSAMYRCASSLARASGLDTGELFFGEGSRLTVL.

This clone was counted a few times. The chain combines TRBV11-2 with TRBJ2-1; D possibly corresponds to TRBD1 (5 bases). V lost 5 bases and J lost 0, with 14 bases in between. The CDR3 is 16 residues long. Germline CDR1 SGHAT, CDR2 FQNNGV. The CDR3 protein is CASSLSRGRSYNEQFF. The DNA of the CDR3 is TGTGCCAGCAGCCTATCTAGGGGCCGCTCCTACAATGAGCAGTTCTTC.